This T cell receptor (beta chain) was profiled in a study of shared clonotypes between healthy human individuals. Clones were read by immunoSEQ multiplex PCR, and TCRdb kept only the in-frame ones, dropping some. Here the sample spans 2 million to 3 million clones, approximately 94% being singletons. Germline V gene lookup returns CDR1 SGHNT and CDR2 YYREEE (reference sequence). Trimming took 0 bases from V and 3 from J; bases not matched to a gene: 3. CDR3 length: 15 residues. The donors, healthy adults who were HIV-negative, had experienced no recent acute infections or vaccinations. This chain joins TRBV5-4 and TRBJ2-7; TRBD1 matches 10 bases. The specimen sequenced was naive CD4+ T cells from PBMCs. Subset given: CD45RA+ positively selected. This clonotype originated in a man aged 18 to 30 in good health. Some clones in this sample may be carry-over from other donors' samples. CDR3 sequence: CASSLADRGDYEQYF. The CDR3 DNA sequence: TGTGCCAGCAGCTTGGCGGACAGGGGGGACTACGAGCAGTACTTC.